These T cell receptor beta chains were read from a single sample in a study of T cell repertoires in cytomegalovirus infection. In TCRdb, the reads were re-called with MiXCR into one record per CDR3 protein. Among a few hundred thousand distinct CDR3 sequences, roughly 13% were seen once, and the ten largest hold 8.8%. The specimen sequenced was PBMCs. The receptor set was obtained from a human donor in good health (CMV status not recorded). Some clones in this sample may be carry-over from other donors' samples. Each CDR3 is given with its conserved first and last residue. The order of the fields is J gene, D gene, V gene, clone size, CDR3 protein, CDR3 DNA. D genes are given only for firm matches. The size field is filled for only some rows; it gives once, few, many or a size class.

J: TRBJ2-2
D: TRBD2
V: TRBV7-6
size: .
CDR3: CASSLREAGGRTGELFF
DNA: TGTGCTAGCAGCTTACGTGAGGCGGGAGGGAGGACCGGGGAGCTGTTTTTT

J: TRBJ2-5
D: .
V: TRBV7-3
size: many
CDR3: CASSLSGDRTAWGETQYF
DNA: TGTGCCAGCAGCTTAAGTGGCGATAGGACAGCCTGGGGAGAGACCCAGTACTTC

J: TRBJ2-5
D: .
V: TRBV4-1
size: .
CDR3: CASSQEQSQETQYF
DNA: TGCGCCAGCAGCCAAGAACAGAGCCAAGAGACCCAGTACTTC

J: TRBJ2-5
D: .
V: TRBV7-2
size: many
CDR3: CASSLNLGVQETQYF
DNA: TGTGCCAGCAGCTTAAATCTAGGAGTACAAGAGACCCAGTACTTC

J: TRBJ2-7
D: .
V: TRBV11-2
size: few
CDR3: CASSTTPGTVAYEQYF
DNA: TGTGCCAGCAGCACAACACCCGGGACGGTCGCCTACGAGCAGTACTTC

J: TRBJ2-7
D: TRBD1
V: TRBV20-1
size: .
CDR3: CSAESRTGKNEQYF
DNA: TGCAGTGCGGAGAGCCGGACAGGGAAAAACGAGCAGTACTTC

J: TRBJ1-3
D: TRBD1
V: TRBV7-2
size: many
CDR3: CASSLRDSSGNTIYF
DNA: TGTGCCAGCAGCTTACGGGACAGCTCCGGAAACACCATATATTTT

J: TRBJ2-7
D: .
V: TRBV7-3
size: .
CDR3: CASPLPDRDCSSYEQYF
DNA: TGTGCCAGCCCCCTACCCGACCGGGACTGTAGCTCCTACGAGCAGTACTTC

J: TRBJ2-3
D: TRBD1
V: TRBV12-3/TRBV12-4
size: many
CDR3: CASSLGQGGPDTQYF
DNA: TGTGCCAGCAGTTTGGGACAGGGAGGCCCAGATACGCAGTATTTT

J: TRBJ1-1
D: TRBD1
V: TRBV12-3/TRBV12-4
size: .
CDR3: CASSFRGQGAQNTEAFF
DNA: TGTGCCAGCAGTTTTAGGGGACAGGGCGCCCAGAACACTGAAGCTTTCTTT

J: TRBJ2-3
D: TRBD1
V: TRBV7-8
size: many
CDR3: CASSPGRDRKVDTQYF
DNA: TGTGCCAGCAGCCCTGGACGGGACAGGAAGGTGGATACGCAGTATTTT

J: TRBJ1-1
D: TRBD1
V: TRBV12-3/TRBV12-4
size: many
CDR3: CASSWTGRDTEAFF
DNA: TGTGCCAGCAGTTGGACAGGTCGTGACACTGAAGCTTTCTTT

J: TRBJ2-7
D: .
V: TRBV6-2/TRBV6-3
size: many
CDR3: CASSYSRQGGYEQYF
DNA: TGTGCCAGCAGTTACTCACGACAGGGAGGATACGAGCAGTACTTC

J: TRBJ2-2
D: .
V: TRBV28
size: few
CDR3: CASSFGQLATGELFF
DNA: TGTGCCAGCAGTTTCGGCCAGTTGGCGACCGGGGAGCTGTTTTTT

J: TRBJ2-7
D: .
V: TRBV5-1
size: many
CDR3: CASSPDGQVISYEQYF
DNA: TGCGCCAGCAGCCCCGATGGGCAGGTGATATCCTACGAGCAGTACTTC

J: TRBJ2-1
D: TRBD2
V: TRBV10-3
size: .
CDR3: CAISPSGRMVDEQFF
DNA: TGTGCCATCAGCCCCTCCGGGAGGATGGTCGATGAGCAGTTCTTC

J: TRBJ1-2
D: .
V: TRBV7-9
size: .
CDR3: CASSSRVYDGYTF
DNA: TGTGCCAGCAGCTCCAGGGTATACGATGGCTACACCTTC

J: TRBJ2-1
D: TRBD2
V: TRBV19
size: few
CDR3: CASSILAGGTNEQFF
DNA: TGTGCCAGTAGTATCTTAGCGGGGGGGACGAATGAGCAGTTCTTC